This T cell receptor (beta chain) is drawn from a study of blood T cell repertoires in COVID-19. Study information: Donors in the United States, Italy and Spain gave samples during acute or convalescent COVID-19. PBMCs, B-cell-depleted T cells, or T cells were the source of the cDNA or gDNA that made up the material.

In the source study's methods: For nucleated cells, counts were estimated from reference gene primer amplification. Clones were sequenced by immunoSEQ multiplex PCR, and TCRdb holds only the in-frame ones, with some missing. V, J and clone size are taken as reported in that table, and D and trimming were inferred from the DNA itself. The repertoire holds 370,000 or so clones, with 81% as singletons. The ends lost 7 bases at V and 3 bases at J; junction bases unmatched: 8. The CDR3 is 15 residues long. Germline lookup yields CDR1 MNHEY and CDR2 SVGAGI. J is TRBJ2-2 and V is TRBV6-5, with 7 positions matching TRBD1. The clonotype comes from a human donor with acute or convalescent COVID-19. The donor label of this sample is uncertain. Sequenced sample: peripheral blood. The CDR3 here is CASKSQQGYTGELFF. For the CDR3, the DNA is TGTGCCAGCAAAAGCCAACAGGGGTACACCGGGGAGCTGTTTTTT.